The rows below give T cell receptor beta chains drawn from one sample of a study of PD-L1 blockade in urothelial cancer. The method was immunoSEQ multiplex PCR; TCRdb's version includes in-frame clones alone and lacks a portion of them. The table has 29,000 or so clones, around three quarters seen once. The specimen was PBMCs, collected around atezolizumab (anti-PD-L1) treatment. The receptors shown here come from a man in his 70s with urothelial cancer. CDR3s include the opening cysteine and the closing phenylalanine or tryptophan. Fields, in order: D gene, clone size, J gene, V gene, CDR3 protein, CDR3 DNA. The D gene is left open where the match is weak. Some rows have no size entry. The others give once, few or many, or a class for an expanded clone.

D gene: NA; clone size: NA; J gene: TRBJ1-3; V gene: TRBV29-1; CDR3 protein: CSVEDGGGNTIYF; CDR3 DNA: TGCAGCGTTGAAGACGGGGGTGGAAACACCATATATTTT
D gene: NA; clone size: NA; J gene: TRBJ2-1; V gene: TRBV27; CDR3 protein: CASSLLRSKTSYNEQFF; CDR3 DNA: TGTGCCAGCAGTTTATTACGGTCGAAAACCTCCTACAATGAGCAGTTCTTC
D gene: NA; clone size: NA; J gene: TRBJ2-7; V gene: TRBV5-1; CDR3 protein: CASSSPGGREQYF; CDR3 DNA: TGCGCCAGCAGCTCCCCAGGAGGGCGGGAGCAGTACTTC
D gene: NA; clone size: NA; J gene: TRBJ1-5; V gene: TRBV28; CDR3 protein: CASSFIVRNQPQHF; CDR3 DNA: TGTGCCAGCAGTTTTATAGTTCGCAATCAGCCCCAGCATTTT
D gene: NA; clone size: NA; J gene: TRBJ2-6; V gene: TRBV30; CDR3 protein: CAWSAPYLLTF; CDR3 DNA: TGTGCCTGGAGTGCTCCCTACCTCCTGACTTTC
D gene: TRBD1; clone size: NA; J gene: TRBJ1-2; V gene: TRBV28; CDR3 protein: CASRPGTVHGYTF; CDR3 DNA: TGTGCCAGCAGGCCCGGGACAGTCCATGGCTACACCTTC
D gene: NA; clone size: NA; J gene: TRBJ1-1; V gene: TRBV4-1; CDR3 protein: CASSQGTVNTEAFF; CDR3 DNA: TGCGCCAGCAGCCAAGGGACAGTGAACACTGAAGCTTTCTTT
D gene: NA; clone size: NA; J gene: TRBJ1-6; V gene: TRBV4-1; CDR3 protein: CASSQSWTANSPLHF; CDR3 DNA: TGCGCCAGCAGCCAATCATGGACAGCAAATTCACCCCTCCACTTT
D gene: NA; clone size: once; J gene: TRBJ2-3; V gene: TRBV7-9; CDR3 protein: CASSTTGLLDTQYF; CDR3 DNA: TGTGCCAGCAGCACAACCGGACTGTTAGATACGCAGTATTTT
D gene: NA; clone size: NA; J gene: TRBJ1-5; V gene: TRBV4-1; CDR3 protein: CASSQATGTQWPQHF; CDR3 DNA: TGCGCCAGCAGCCAAGCAACAGGGACCCAGTGGCCCCAGCATTTT
D gene: NA; clone size: NA; J gene: TRBJ2-5; V gene: TRBV18; CDR3 protein: CASSPEHSEQETQYF; CDR3 DNA: TGTGCCAGCTCACCCGAACATTCGGAGCAAGAGACCCAGTACTTC
D gene: NA; clone size: once; J gene: TRBJ1-2; V gene: TRBV4-3; CDR3 protein: CASSRLIGVSNYGYTF; CDR3 DNA: TGCGCCAGCAGCCGCCTGATCGGGGTATCAAACTATGGCTACACCTTC